The rows below give T cell receptor beta chains drawn from one sample of a study of T-cell reconstitution after alpha-beta-depleted transplantation in children. TCRdb ran MiXCR on the PCR reads and lists one entry per CDR3 protein. Found here are almost 600,000 distinct CDR3 sequences, 27% of them singletons; the top ten hold about 35%. The sample here was PBMCs, taken before TCRalphabeta/CD19-depleted stem cell transplant. These receptors were taken from a boy under two years old with Wiskott-Aldrich syndrome, due to receive a stem cell transplant. CDR3s include the opening cysteine and the closing phenylalanine or tryptophan. A D gene is named only where the DNA matches it firmly. Expanded clones get a size class; other rows say once, few or many, or leave the size out.

size	J	D	V	DNA	CDR3
-	TRBJ2-7	TRBD2	TRBV11-2	TGTGCCAGCAGCCTGACCGGGACTAGCGGGAGAGGGGTCTACGAGCAGTACTTC	CASSLTGTSGRGVYEQYF
-	TRBJ1-1	-	TRBV20-1	TGCAGTGCAAACCAGGGCGTGGGCACTGAAGCTTTCTTT	CSANQGVGTEAFF
few	TRBJ1-1	-	TRBV10-2	TGCGCCAGCAGTGGGGCAGGGCGGAACACTGAAGCTTTCTTT	CASSGAGRNTEAFF
few	TRBJ1-4	TRBD1	TRBV12-3/TRBV12-4	TGTGCCAGCAGTTGGTCGGGACAGGCTAATGAAAAACTGTTTTTT	CASSWSGQANEKLFF
once	TRBJ2-1	-	TRBV12-3/TRBV12-4	TGTGCCAGCAGCTTCAGCCGTAGGGGGGAGCAGTTCTTC	CASSFSRRGEQFF
few	TRBJ2-5	TRBD2	TRBV20-1	TGCAGTGCTAGCCCTCCGGGACTAGCGAATGGAGAGACCCAGTACTTC	CSASPPGLANGETQYF
-	TRBJ2-7	-	TRBV6-1	TGTGCCAGCAGCTCCCTGACAGAGTCCTACGAGCAGTACTTC	CASSSLTESYEQYF
-	TRBJ2-4	-	TRBV20-1	TGCAGTGCTAGTGGCAGGGACAAAAACATTCAGTACTTC	CSASGRDKNIQYF
-	TRBJ2-7	TRBD2	TRBV7-2	TGTGCCAGCAGCGTTAGCCCCAGCGGGAGCTACGAGCAGTACTTC	CASSVSPSGSYEQYF
-	TRBJ2-1	TRBD2	TRBV19	TGTGCCAGTAGTATACTGGGACTAGCGGACTACAATGAGCAGTTCTTC	CASSILGLADYNEQFF
-	TRBJ1-1	-	TRBV20-1	TGCAGTGCTAGTCGCGATTCGGGAGCTTTCTTT	CSASRDSGAFF
-	TRBJ2-5	-	TRBV3-1	TGTGCCAGCAGCCAAGATCCACAGAGGCTAGAGACCCAGTACTTC	CASSQDPQRLETQYF
-	TRBJ2-7	TRBD1	TRBV5-5	TGTGCCAGCAGCTTGGTGGGACAGGGAACCTACGAGCAGTACTTC	CASSLVGQGTYEQYF
few	TRBJ1-1	TRBD1	TRBV5-1	TGCGCCAGCAGCTTTCGTGGACAGGGGAACACTGAAGCTTTCTTT	CASSFRGQGNTEAFF
-	TRBJ2-3	TRBD2	TRBV5-1	TGCGCCAGCAGCTCGATACTAGCGGGAGCTACAGATACGCAGTATTTT	CASSSILAGATDTQYF
-	TRBJ2-7	TRBD2	TRBV12-3/TRBV12-4	TGTGCCAGCAGTTTAGTCCTAGCGGGGCGGGCCTACGAGCAGTACTTC	CASSLVLAGRAYEQYF